This entry concerns a single T cell receptor beta chain. Which antigen it targets is not known. Per-nucleotide qualities are absent, and no much larger clonotype sits a single base away. The sequencing machine was an Illumina NovaSeq 6000. TCR cDNA was synthesized by 5'RACE template switching, which introduced a universal primer site and unique molecular identifiers. Priming of cDNA synthesis was performed from both the TCR alpha and TCR beta constant segments. Libraries were amplified in two PCR steps, with sample barcodes and sequencing adapters added in the second step. Sequencing of libraries was done on Illumina HiSeq 2500 (2x100 bp) or NovaSeq (2x150 bp). The paper's processing steps were these. Reads were demultiplexed and collapsed into UMI consensus sequences with MIGEC, and V(D)J alignment was performed with MiXCR. Vaccine-responding clonotypes were identified with edgeR using replicate PBMC samples, with FDR below 0.01 and a log2 fold change above 5 up to day 15 being required. Each bulk clonotype received a CD4 or CD8 identity based on whether the sequenced CD4 or CD8 repertoire contained that clonotype at higher abundance. TCRdb passed the public sequencing reads through fastp at Q25 and MiXCR, retaining productive beta sequences. Entries that share a CDR3 protein sequence are merged under the most common genes and DNA. The V and J calls and clone size come from TCRdb's table, not from the authors' own analysis. The sample table contains hundreds of thousands of distinct CDR3 sequences; only one count was recorded for over 15% of them. Over 15% of the sample lies in the top ten.

The data are from a study of T cells after yellow fever vaccination (dated by TCRdb to about 2019). Background for the entire study: Libraries from fractions with low cell numbers were prepared with the SMART-Seq v4 Ultra Low Input RNA kit. To follow T-cell clones before and after both primary and booster YFV17D yellow fever vaccination, bulk TCR alpha and beta repertoires underwent longitudinal sequencing. The cohort comprised two healthy male donors, one aged 18 to 29 and one aged 30 to 40 years. Blood was drawn at multiple timepoints before and after primary and secondary immunization, with bulk PBMC replicates and cell subsets isolated. Points the paper makes about the study in general: The secondary T-cell response was found to be weaker but faster than the primary response, with a peak reached on day 5 rather than on day 15. Because only a couple of donors were included in the study, the extent to which the findings can be generalized is limited. Because abundant contaminating clonotypes from the bulk population could be contained in FACS-sorted repertoires, computational filtering was required. After the booster, most of the clones that had expanded following primary vaccination were detected again (about 95% of CD4 and 80% to 90% of CD8), which suggests that memory was broadly maintained. A small share of clonotypes was detected in both CD4 and CD8 compartments, with the overlap likely arising from convergent recombination.

This specimen's treatment or condition label, per the study, means: live attenuated yellow fever vaccine strain. At each blood-draw timepoint, two biological replicates of bulk PBMCs were obtained. A standard Ficoll-Paque protocol was used to isolate PBMCs from peripheral blood. TriZol was used to extract RNA from bulk PBMCs, CD4 and CD8 fractions, and dextramer-positive and dextramer-negative fractions. Spanning cysteine to phenylalanine, the CDR3 consists of 15 amino acids. Here the CDR3 DNA is all that survives: 45 bases in frame from base 1. From a lookup of the germline V gene, CDR1 and CDR2 are SGHDT and YYEEEE. The junction shows trimming of 3 bases on V and 5 bases on J, and the gene matches do not reach 5 bases of it.

Recombination joined TRBV5-6 with TRBJ1-5; TRBD1 matches 10 bases in the middle. Sequences were derived from PBMCs, sampled before the yellow fever booster vaccination. The receptor was derived from a man aged 18 to 29 who received the YFV17D yellow fever vaccine. The DNA sequence is TGTGCCAGCAGCTCGTGGGACAGGGGTTATCAGCCCCAGCATTTT. Its amino acids are CASSSWDRGYQPQHF.